This record concerns one TCR beta chain sequence. The data are from a study of Ad26.COV2.S vaccination and SARS-CoV-2 variants. Specified treatment: around 19 received Ad26.COV2.S at low or high dose, single or two shots; several received placebo; per-sample allocation not given. Vaccine and placebo recipients were sampled on day 63 after the first injection. Assay: immunoSEQ multiplex PCR; the TCRdb copy retains only in-frame clones and omits some. The data show a few hundred thousand clones, more than 75% seen once. Trimming took 3 bases from V and 5 from J, leaving 11 bases between them. The V gene's germline CDR1 is LNHDA and CDR2 SQIVND (reference sequence). The CDR3 is 14 residues long.

The clonotype comes from a person aged 18-65 years who received the Ad26.COV2.S COVID-19 vaccine or a placebo. The sequences come from peripheral blood, collected in a trial of Ad26.COV2.S vaccine versus placebo. The chain carries TRBV19 and TRBJ1-5; D remains unclear. As DNA, the CDR3 is TGTGCCAGTAGTATTCAATACCGAGATCAGCCCCAGCATTTT. Protein: CASSIQYRDQPQHF.